A selection of T cell receptor beta chains follows, all from one sample in a study of blood T cell repertoires in COVID-19. TCRdb's copy holds only in-frame clones and misses some; the assay was immunoSEQ multiplex PCR. The sample consists of around 70,000 clones, roughly nine tenths of them appearing once. Sequences were obtained from peripheral blood. Every receptor here comes from a human donor in a cohort sampled during active COVID-19. Both conserved end residues are part of each CDR3. The order of the fields is V gene, J gene, CDR3 protein.

>TRBV7-3|TRBJ1-6
CASSLNPGGNSPLHF
>TRBV19|TRBJ1-5
CASSTQGLDQPQHF
>TRBV12-5|TRBJ2-5
CASGFAGAGADQVTQYF
>TRBV19|TRBJ2-3
CASCGTLTDTQYF
>TRBV9|TRBJ1-1
CASSADGGNTEAFF
>TRBV11-1|TRBJ1-6
CASSSRGTGDSPLHF
>TRBV9|TRBJ2-1
CASSVQSGTHNEQFF
>TRBV6-5|TRBJ1-4
CASRGTGTGDEKLFF
>TRBV30|TRBJ2-3
CAWSETGTPFYF
>TRBV19|TRBJ1-2
CASSQTGYYTF
>TRBV7-2|TRBJ2-7
CASSLDRGEQYF
>TRBV7-2|TRBJ1-1
CASSFGATMNTEAFF
>TRBV28|TRBJ2-1
CASRHSRQAGDNEQFF
>TRBV11-2|TRBJ2-5
CASSSLKSGFNQETQYF
>TRBV11-2|TRBJ1-3
CASSPTQGFPGNTIYF
>TRBV6-2/TRBV6-3|TRBJ2-2
CASSQTGITGELFF
>TRBV19|TRBJ2-3
CASSIVASGGPDTQYF
>TRBV11-1|TRBJ1-1
CASRHPGNTEAFF
>TRBV21-1|TRBJ1-1
CASTTPRGRNTEAFF
>TRBV28|TRBJ2-1
CASSLRREGRNNEQFF
>TRBV18|TRBJ1-2
CASSPDPTAPGGYTF
>TRBV5-1|TRBJ2-1
CASSPTLGLAGDYNEQFF
>TRBV6-5|TRBJ1-1
CASSARWGTEAFF
>TRBV5-1|TRBJ1-6
CASSPQAGDNSPLHF